Below are 10 T cell receptor beta chains sequenced from a single sample in a study of breast tumors, draining lymph nodes, adjacent tissues. Samples came from axillary lymph nodes draining the breast cancer. TCRdb reanalysed the multiplex PCR reads using MiXCR and keeps one entry per CDR3 protein. The sample records about 100,000 distinct CDR3 sequences, 21% being singletons. The specimen sequenced was axillary lymph node tissue. These receptors were taken from a female donor with breast cancer. Some clones in this sample may be carry-over from other donors' samples.

As concerns this clonotype: A much larger clone is a single base away; this may be a read error. The chain uses TRBV20-1 and TRBJ2-2, with D maybe TRBD2 (5 bases). The CDR3 is 13 amino acids. Germline CDR1 is DFQATT and CDR2 is SNEGSKA (reference sequence). The CDR3 loop is CSAKNPGSGELSF. In DNA, the CDR3 is TGCAGTGCCAAGAATCCGGGATCCGGGGAGCTGTCTTTT.

This chain connects TRBV4-1 to TRBJ2-6, with 8 nucleotides matching TRBD2. The CDR3 is 16 amino acids. In germline, CDR1 is MGHRA, CDR2 YSYEKL. The junction had 8 bases not matched to a gene; V was cut back by 6 bases and J by 4 bases. The CDR3 region has the DNA TGCGCCAGCAGTGGACGGGAGGGCCCCGGGGCCAACGTCCTGACTTTC. This codes for CASSGREGPGANVLTF.

The V and J genes are TRBV19 and TRBJ2-1; 8 nucleotides align to TRBD1. The V gene end was trimmed by 3 bases and the J gene end by 8 bases; junction bases not matched to a gene: 9. CDR3 length: 15 amino acids. The germline V gene has CDR1 LNHDA and CDR2 SQIVND (reference sequence). The chain's CDR3 is CASSMSGQGFHEQFF. In DNA, the CDR3 is TGTGCCAGTAGTATGAGCGGACAGGGCTTCCATGAGCAGTTCTTC.

This clonotype showed up many times. V is TRBV2 and J is TRBJ1-2; 7 bases are shared with TRBD1. With V trimmed by 6 bases and J by 0 bases, 4 bases remained unmatched. This CDR3 is 14 amino acids long. Germline V gene sequence: CDR1 SNHLY, CDR2 FYNNEI. The CDR3 bases are TGTGCCAGCAGCTGGGACAGTCCTAACTATGGCTACACCTTC. Translating it yields CASSWDSPNYGYTF.

With regard to this clonotype: One junction end disagrees with the germline gene, perhaps due to a read error. The chain carries TRBV2 and TRBJ1-5; possible D gene TRBD1, 6 bases. The CDR3 covers 16 residues. Germline V gene data show CDR1 as SNHLY and CDR2 as FYNNEI. CDR3 coding DNA: TGTGCCACCAGTGAGGGGACATCTTATGGTAGTCAGCCCCAGCATTTT. It specifies CATSEGTSYGSQPQHF.

There are many counts of this clonotype. The V and J genes are TRBV7-9 and TRBJ1-2; D is undetermined. The CDR3 is made up of 14 amino acids. Between the trimmed V and J ends, which lost 5 bases and 3 bases, there was a span of 13 bases. The germline gives CDR1 SEHNR, CDR2 FQNEAQ (reference sequence). CDR3: CASSPARGDYGYTF. The DNA of the CDR3 is TGTGCCAGCAGCCCCGCCCGGGGAGACTATGGCTACACCTTC.

This clonotype was detected many times. The J gene is TRBJ1-2, the V gene TRBV6-6; D is perhaps TRBD1 (6 bases). This CDR3 is 20 amino acids long. The ends were cut back, 10 bases at V and 3 bases at J, with 36 bases in the middle. The germline CDR1 and CDR2 sequences are MNHNY and SVGAGI (reference sequence). This CDR3 reads CATETISPDTGGAYHYGYTF. The CDR3 nucleotides read TGTGCCACCGAAACTATTTCCCCAGACACCGGGGGCGCGTACCACTATGGCTACACCTTC.

The V call is TRBV3-1, the J call TRBJ2-1; 7 bases line up with TRBD1. Unmatched junction bases numbered 4, after V lost 5 bases and J lost 0 bases. Germline V gene lookup returns CDR1 LGHDT and CDR2 YNNKEL (reference sequence). The CDR3 has 15 residues. For the CDR3, the DNA is TGTGCCAGCAGCTGGGACAGCTACTCCTACAATGAGCAGTTCTTC. It specifies CASSWDSYSYNEQFF.

This clonotype occurred many times. The chain is built from TRBV4-1 and TRBJ1-6; perhaps TRBD1 as D (6 bases). Germline CDR1 and CDR2: MGHRA and YSYEKL. With 0 bases removed from V and 0 bases from J, the gap between germline ends came to 12 bases. This CDR3 has 18 amino acids. The CDR3, as DNA: TGCGCCAGCAGCCAAGAAGGGGGTTTAGCCTCCTATAATTCACCCCTCCACTTT. This encodes CASSQEGGLASYNSPLHF.

The chain joins TRBV11-2 to TRBJ2-5; 7 nucleotides agree with TRBD2. Germline values: CDR1 SGHAT, CDR2 FQNNGV. The CDR3 consists of 13 residues. Trimming cost V 0 bases and J 11 bases; bases outside gene matches: 6. As DNA, the CDR3 is TGTGCCAGCAGCTTAGATCGGCGGGGGACTCAGTACTTC. Its translation is CASSLDRRGTQYF.